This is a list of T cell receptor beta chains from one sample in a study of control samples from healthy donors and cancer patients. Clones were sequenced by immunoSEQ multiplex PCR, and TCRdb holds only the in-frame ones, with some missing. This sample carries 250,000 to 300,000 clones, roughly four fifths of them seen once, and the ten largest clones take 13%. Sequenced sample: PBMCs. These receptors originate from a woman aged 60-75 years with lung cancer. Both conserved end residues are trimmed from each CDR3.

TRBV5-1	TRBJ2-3	ASSLGLDPTDTQY
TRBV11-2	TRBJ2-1	ASSLDQTGVPTVEQF
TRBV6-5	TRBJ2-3	ASSSTRATQY
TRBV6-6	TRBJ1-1	ASTNGQMNTEAF
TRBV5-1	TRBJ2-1	ASSLSNLIYNEQF
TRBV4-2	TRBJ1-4	ASSQDRATNEKLF
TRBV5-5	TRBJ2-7	ASSRGSGLDYEQY
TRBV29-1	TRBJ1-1	SVEGTRGFEAF
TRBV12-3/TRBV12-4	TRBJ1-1	ASTFGKNTEAF
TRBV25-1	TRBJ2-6	ASSVEGEGANVLT
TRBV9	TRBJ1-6	ASSVAPDSYSPLH
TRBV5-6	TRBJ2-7	ASSFPDRYEQY
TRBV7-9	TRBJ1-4	ASSSGTGGEKLF
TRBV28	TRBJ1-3	ASRARGDSGNTIY
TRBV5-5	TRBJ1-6	ASSLAVRRLGYNSPLH
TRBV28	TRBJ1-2	ASTKDREIYGYT
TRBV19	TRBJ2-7	ASSMGLAGGLYEQY
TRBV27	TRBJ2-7	ASSWDSSYEQY
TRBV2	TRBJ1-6	ASSVQGIGSPLH
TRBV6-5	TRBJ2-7	ASSLDTRSYEQY
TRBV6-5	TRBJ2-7	ASRLGQGAYEQY
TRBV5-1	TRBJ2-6	ASSLTIFGANVLT
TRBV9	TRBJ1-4	ASSVGAGGTEKLF
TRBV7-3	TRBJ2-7	ASSSSGGYEQY
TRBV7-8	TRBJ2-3	ASKRRAPTDTQY
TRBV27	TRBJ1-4	ASSLRGRANEKLF
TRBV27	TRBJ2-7	ASTSTGFYEQY
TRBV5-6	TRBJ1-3	ASSWGQGPGNTIY
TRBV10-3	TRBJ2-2	AIRLSPDGTGELF
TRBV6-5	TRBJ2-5	ASRRTSGAQETQY
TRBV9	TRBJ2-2	ASSVGAGRGAGELF
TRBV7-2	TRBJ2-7	ASSLKLALEQY
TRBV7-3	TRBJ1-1	ASRTDGLNTEAF
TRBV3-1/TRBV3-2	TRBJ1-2	ASSRGEANYGYT
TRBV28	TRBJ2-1	ASSLGTPQRNEQF
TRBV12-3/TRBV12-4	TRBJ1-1	ASMRAANTEAF
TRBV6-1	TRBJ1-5	ASSEGIGANQPQH
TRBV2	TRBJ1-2	AGTRDGTMASIGYT
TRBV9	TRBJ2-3	ASASGLTDTQY
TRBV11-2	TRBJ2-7	ASSLAGSEQY
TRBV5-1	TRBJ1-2	ASRYISGGGGYT
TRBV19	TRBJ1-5	ASSIGGYQPQH
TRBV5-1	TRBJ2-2	ASSSSGTDTGELF
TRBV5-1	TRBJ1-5	ASSFGPLYLSNQPQH
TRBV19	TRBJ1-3	ASRGIPGLSGNTIY
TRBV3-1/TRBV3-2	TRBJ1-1	ASSQEGGPEAF
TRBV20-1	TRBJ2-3	SARITDTQY
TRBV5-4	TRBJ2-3	ASSFYRDRSTDTQY
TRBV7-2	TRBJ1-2	ASSSPVPGRGGYT
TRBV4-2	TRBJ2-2	ASSPTYATGTGELF
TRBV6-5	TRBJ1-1	ASSQGTANTEAF
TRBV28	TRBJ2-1	AGGLAGGNEQF
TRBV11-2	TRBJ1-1	ASSLNGEGEAF
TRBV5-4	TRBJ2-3	ASSLPGLASDTQY